The following is a TCR beta chain sequence with its context. Distinct nucleotide sequences in the sample also encode this CDR3. Germline lookup yields CDR1 KGHDR and CDR2 SFDVKD. V shed 6 bases, J shed 6 bases, and the junction held 14 bases outside the gene matches. The CDR3 has 16 residues. The table came from immunoSEQ multiplex PCR; TCRdb's copy has only in-frame clones and leaves some out. Of under 200,000 clones listed, approximately 81% are singletons. The data originate from a study of blood T cell repertoires in COVID-19. Study background: Samples taken during acute and convalescent COVID-19 were collected in the United States, Italy and Spain.

Participants, roughly 18 to 89 years old, spanned 25 or so US areas. In assigning cohorts, the study relied on participant-reported clinical history. The specimen was PBMCs or T cells enriched from blood (not recorded which). The chain joins TRBV24-1 to TRBJ2-7; 9 bases line up with TRBD1. This clonotype was obtained from a man between 60 and 75 years old who had recovered from COVID-19. The CDR3 nucleotides are TGTGCCACCAGTCCTCTGTCACCGGGACAGGGACTCGAGCAGTACTTC. It specifies CATSPLSPGQGLEQYF.